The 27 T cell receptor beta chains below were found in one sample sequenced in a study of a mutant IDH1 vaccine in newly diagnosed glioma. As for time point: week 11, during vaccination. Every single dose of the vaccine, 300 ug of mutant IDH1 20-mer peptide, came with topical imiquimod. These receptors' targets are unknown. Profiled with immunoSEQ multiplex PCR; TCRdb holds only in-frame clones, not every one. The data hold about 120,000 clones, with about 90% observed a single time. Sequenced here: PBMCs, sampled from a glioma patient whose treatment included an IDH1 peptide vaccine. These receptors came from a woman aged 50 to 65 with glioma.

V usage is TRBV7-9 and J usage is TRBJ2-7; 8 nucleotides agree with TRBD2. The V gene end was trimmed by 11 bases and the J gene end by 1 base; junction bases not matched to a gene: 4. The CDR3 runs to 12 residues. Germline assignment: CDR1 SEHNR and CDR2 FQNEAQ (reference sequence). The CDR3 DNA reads TGTGCCGCCGCGGGAGGTTCCTACGAGCAGTACTTC. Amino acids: CAAAGGSYEQYF.

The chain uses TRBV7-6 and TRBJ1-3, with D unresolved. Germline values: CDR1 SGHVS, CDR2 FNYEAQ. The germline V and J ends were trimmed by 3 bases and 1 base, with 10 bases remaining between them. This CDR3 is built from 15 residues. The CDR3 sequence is CASSLFLGSGNTIYF. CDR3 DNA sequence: TGTGCCAGCAGCTTGTTCCTGGGATCTGGAAACACCATATATTTT.

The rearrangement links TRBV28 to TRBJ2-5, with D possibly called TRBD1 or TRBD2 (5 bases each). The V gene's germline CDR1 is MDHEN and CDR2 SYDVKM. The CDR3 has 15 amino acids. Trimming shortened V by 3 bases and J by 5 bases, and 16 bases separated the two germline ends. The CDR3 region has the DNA TGTGCCAGCAGTTTGCGGCTGGGGTGGGGGGAGACCCAGTACTTC. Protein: CASSLRLGWGETQYF.

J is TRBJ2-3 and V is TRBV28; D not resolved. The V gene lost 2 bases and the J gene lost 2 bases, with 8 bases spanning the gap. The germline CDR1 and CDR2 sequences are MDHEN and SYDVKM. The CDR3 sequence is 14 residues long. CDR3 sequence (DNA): TGTGCCAGCAGTTTACTGGCACCCACAGATACGCAGTATTTT. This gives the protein CASSLLAPTDTQYF. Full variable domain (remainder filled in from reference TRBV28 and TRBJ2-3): DVKVTQSSRYLVKRTGEKVFLECVQDMDHENMFWYRQDPGLGLRLIYFSYDVKMKEKGDIPEGYSVSREKKERFSLILESASTNQTSMYLCASSLLAPTDTQYFGPGTRLTVL.

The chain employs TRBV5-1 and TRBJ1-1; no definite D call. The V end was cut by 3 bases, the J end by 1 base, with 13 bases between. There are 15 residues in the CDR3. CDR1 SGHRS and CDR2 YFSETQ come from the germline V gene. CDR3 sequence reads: CASSSYVLGNTEAFF. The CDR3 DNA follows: TGCGCCAGCAGCTCCTACGTATTAGGGAACACTGAAGCTTTCTTT.

CDR3 bases: TGCGCCAGCAGCCTAGCGGGAGCCTACAATGAGCAGTTCTTC. Translating it yields CASSLAGAYNEQFF. The gene calls are TRBV5-1 and TRBJ2-1; 10 bases agree with TRBD2. Germline-derived CDR1 and CDR2 are SGHRS and YFSETQ. CDR3 size: 14 residues. V was clipped by 4 bases and J by 2 bases; unmatched bases: 0.

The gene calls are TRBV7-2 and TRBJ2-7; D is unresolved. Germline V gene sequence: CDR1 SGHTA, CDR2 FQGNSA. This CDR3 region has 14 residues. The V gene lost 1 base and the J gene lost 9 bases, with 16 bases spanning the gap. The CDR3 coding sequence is TGTGCCAGCAGCTTAGATAATGGTCCACTGGGGCAGTACTTC. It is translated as CASSLDNGPLGQYF. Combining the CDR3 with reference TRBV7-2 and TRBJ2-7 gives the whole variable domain GAGVSQSPSNKVTEKGKDVELRCDPISGHTALYWYRQSLGQGLEFLIYFQGNSAPDKSGLPSDRFSAERTGGSVSTLTIQRTQQEDSAVYLCASSLDNGPLGQYFGPGTRLTVT.

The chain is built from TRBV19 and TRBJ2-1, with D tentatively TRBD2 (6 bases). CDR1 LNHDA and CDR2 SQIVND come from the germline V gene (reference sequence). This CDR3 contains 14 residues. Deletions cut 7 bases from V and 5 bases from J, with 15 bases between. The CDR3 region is CASTPGTADNEQFF. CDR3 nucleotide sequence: TGTGCCAGTACTCCCGGGACTGCTGACAATGAGCAGTTCTTC.

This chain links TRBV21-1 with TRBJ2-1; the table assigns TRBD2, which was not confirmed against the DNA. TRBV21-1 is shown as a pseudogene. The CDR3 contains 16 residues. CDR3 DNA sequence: TGTGCCAGCACCGAACCGGGACTAGCGGGATACAATGAGCAGTTCTTC. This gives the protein CASTEPGLAGYNEQFF.

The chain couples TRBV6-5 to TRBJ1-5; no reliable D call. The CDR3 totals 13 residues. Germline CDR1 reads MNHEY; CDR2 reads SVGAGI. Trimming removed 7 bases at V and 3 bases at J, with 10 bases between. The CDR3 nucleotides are TGTGCCAGCATGACAAGCTACAATCAGCCCCAGCATTTT. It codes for CASMTSYNQPQHF.

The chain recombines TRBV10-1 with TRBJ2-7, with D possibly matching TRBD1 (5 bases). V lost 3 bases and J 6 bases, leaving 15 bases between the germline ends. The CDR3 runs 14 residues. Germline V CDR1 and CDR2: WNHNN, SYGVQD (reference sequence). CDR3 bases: TGCGCCAGCAGTGAAAACAGTGGGGCCTCCGAGCAGTACTTC. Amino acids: CASSENSGASEQYF.

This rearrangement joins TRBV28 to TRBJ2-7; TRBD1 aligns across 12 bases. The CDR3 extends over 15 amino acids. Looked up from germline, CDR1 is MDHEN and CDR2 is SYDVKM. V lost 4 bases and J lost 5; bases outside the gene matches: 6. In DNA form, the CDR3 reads TGTGCCAGCAGTTCCCCGGGACAGGGGGCGGACGAGCAGTACTTC. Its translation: CASSSPGQGADEQYF.

CDR3 sequence: CASSPARVYEQYF. Written as DNA, the CDR3 is TGTGCCAGCAGCCCTGCCCGGGTGTACGAGCAGTACTTC. The V call is TRBV6-6, the J call TRBJ2-7; no definite D call. With 6 bases removed from V and 4 bases from J, the gap between germline ends came to 13 bases. Germline CDR1 is MNHNY and CDR2 is SVGAGI (reference sequence). The length of the CDR3 is 13 residues.

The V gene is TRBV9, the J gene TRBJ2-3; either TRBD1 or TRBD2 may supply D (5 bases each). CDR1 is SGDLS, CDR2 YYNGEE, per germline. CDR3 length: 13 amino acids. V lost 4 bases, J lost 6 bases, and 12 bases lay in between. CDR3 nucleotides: TGTGCCAGCAGCTACAGACAGCGGGATACGCAGTATTTT. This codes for CASSYRQRDTQYF.

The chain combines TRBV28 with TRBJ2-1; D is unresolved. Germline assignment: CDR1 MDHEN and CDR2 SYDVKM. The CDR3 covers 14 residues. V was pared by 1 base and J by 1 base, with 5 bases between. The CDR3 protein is CASSLYGSYNEQFF. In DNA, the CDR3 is TGTGCCAGCAGTTTATACGGGTCCTACAATGAGCAGTTCTTC.

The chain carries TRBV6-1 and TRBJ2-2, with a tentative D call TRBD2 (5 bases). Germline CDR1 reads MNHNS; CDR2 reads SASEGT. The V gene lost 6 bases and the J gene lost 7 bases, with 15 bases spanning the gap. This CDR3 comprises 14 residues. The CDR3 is CASSLRTRRGELFF. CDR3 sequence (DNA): TGTGCCAGCAGCCTCAGGACTCGTCGCGGGGAGCTGTTTTTT.

CDR3 region: CASSVVGGLQETQYF. The CDR3 DNA is TGTGCCAGCAGCGTAGTAGGGGGCTTGCAAGAGACCCAGTACTTC. This chain connects TRBV9 to TRBJ2-5; 7 nucleotides match TRBD1. Per germline, CDR1 SGDLS and CDR2 YYNGEE. The J segment lost 2 bases and the V segment lost 0 bases, leaving 4 bases of the junction unmatched. The CDR3 covers 15 residues.

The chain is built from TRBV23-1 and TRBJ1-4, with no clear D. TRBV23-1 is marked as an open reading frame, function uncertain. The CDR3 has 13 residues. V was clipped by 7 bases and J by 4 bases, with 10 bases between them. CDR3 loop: CASTKGRNEKLFF. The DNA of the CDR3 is TGCGCCAGCACAAAGGGCCGTAATGAAAAACTGTTTTTT.

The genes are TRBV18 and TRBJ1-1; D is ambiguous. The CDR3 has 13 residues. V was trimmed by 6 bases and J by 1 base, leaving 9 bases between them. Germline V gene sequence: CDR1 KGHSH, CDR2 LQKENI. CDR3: CASSPNKNTEAFF. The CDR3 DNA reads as TGTGCCAGCTCGCCCAACAAGAACACTGAAGCTTTCTTT.

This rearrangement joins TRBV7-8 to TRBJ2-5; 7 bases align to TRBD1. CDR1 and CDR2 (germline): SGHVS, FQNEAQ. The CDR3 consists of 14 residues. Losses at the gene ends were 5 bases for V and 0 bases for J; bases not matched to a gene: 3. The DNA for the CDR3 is TGTGCCAGCAGCCCCGACAGGGACCAAGAGACCCAGTACTTC. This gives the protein CASSPDRDQETQYF. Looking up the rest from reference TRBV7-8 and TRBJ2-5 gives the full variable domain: GAGVSQSPRYKVAKRGQDVALRCDPISGHVSLFWYQQALGQGPEFLTYFQNEAQLDKSGLPSDRFFAERPEGSVSTLKIQRTQQEDSAVYLCASSPDRDQETQYFGPGTRLLVL.

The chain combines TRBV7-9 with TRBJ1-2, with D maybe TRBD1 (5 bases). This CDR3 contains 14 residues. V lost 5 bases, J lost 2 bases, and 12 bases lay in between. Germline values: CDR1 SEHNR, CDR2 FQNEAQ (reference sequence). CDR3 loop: CASSPPRGNYGYTF. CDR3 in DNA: TGTGCCAGCAGCCCTCCCCGGGGGAACTATGGCTACACCTTC.

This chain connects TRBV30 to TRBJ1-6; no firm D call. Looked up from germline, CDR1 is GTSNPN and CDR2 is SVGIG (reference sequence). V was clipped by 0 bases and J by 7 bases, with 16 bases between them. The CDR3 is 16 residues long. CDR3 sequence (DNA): TGTGCCTGGAGTGTTAGCTGGGGTGGTGGGAATTCACCCCTCCACTTT. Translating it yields CAWSVSWGGGNSPLHF.

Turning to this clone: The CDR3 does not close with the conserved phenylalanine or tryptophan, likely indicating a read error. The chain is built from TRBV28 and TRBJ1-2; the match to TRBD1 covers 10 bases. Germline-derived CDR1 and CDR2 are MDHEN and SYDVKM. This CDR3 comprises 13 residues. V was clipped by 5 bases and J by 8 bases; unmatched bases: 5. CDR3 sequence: CASSPGTGVGYTL. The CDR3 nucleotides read TGTGCCAGCAGTCCTGGGACAGGGGTCGGCTACACCCTC.

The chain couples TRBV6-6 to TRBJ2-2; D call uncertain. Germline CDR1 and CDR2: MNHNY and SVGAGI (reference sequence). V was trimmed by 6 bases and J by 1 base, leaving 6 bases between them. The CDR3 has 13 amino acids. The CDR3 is CASRRQNTGELFF. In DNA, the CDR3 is TGTGCCAGCAGACGACAGAACACCGGGGAGCTGTTTTTT.

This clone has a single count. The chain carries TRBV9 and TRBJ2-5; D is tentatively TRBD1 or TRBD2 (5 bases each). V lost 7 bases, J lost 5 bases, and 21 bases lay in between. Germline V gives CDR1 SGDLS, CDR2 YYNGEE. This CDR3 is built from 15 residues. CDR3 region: CASSTGTERGETQYF. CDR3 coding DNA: TGTGCCAGCTCTACCGGGACGGAGCGTGGGGAGACCCAGTACTTC.

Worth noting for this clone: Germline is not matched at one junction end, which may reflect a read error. CDR3 bases: TGTGCCAGCAACTTACAGGGGGTGGACACTGAAGCTTTCTTT. Amino acid sequence: CASNLQGVDTEAFF. The chain recombines TRBV7-9 with TRBJ1-1; TRBD1 matches 8 bases. This CDR3 has 14 amino acids. The germline V gene has CDR1 SEHNR and CDR2 FQNEAQ (reference sequence). The whole variable domain, filled in from reference TRBV7-9 and TRBJ1-1, reads DTGVSQNPRHKITKRGQNVTFRCDPISEHNRLYWYRQTLGQGPEFLTYFQNEAQLEKSRLLSDRFSAERPKGSFSTLEIQRTEQGDSAMYLCASNLQGVDTEAFFGQGTRLTVV.

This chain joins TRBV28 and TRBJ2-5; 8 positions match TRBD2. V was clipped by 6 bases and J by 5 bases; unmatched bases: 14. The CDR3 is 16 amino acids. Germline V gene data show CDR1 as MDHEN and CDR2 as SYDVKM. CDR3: CASSAAGVVAEETQYF. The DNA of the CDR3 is TGTGCCAGCAGCGCAGCGGGAGTGGTCGCTGAGGAGACCCAGTACTTC.